The entry that follows covers one T cell receptor beta chain sequence. The antigen is unknown. This sample was taken from a study of T cell responses to AZD1222 COVID-19 vaccine. Study-wide findings and caveats: A reported finding is that nearly half of spike-specific TCRs target unmutated variant regions. Clonal diversity was possibly underestimated; the donors were predominantly white British and more often female.

Sequenced by immunoSEQ multiplex PCR; TCRdb stores in-frame clones only, minus some. The repertoire holds roughly 250,000 clones, with approximately 93% as singletons. J gave up 0 bases and V 5 bases, and 6 bases lay outside the gene matches. CDR1 and CDR2 (germline): MNHEY, SVGEGT. This CDR3 is built from 16 residues. The sequence derives from an adult in good health. This chain links TRBV6-2 or TRBV6-3 with TRBJ2-1, with 8 bases identical to TRBD1. The sample was peripheral blood, taken on day 0 of AZD1222 vaccination. The DNA of the CDR3 is TGTGCCAGCAGTGGGGACAGGTCCCCCTCCTACAATGAGCAGTTCTTC. Its protein is CASSGDRSPSYNEQFF.